One and the same sample provided the 29 T cell receptor beta chains below, sequenced in a study of identical twins. TCRdb re-called the 5' RACE reads with MiXCR, one entry per CDR3 protein. The sample consists of 600,000 to 800,000 distinct CDR3 sequences, roughly 20% of them appearing once. This same sample was also part of a study on T cells expressing NK-cell markers.

The specimen sequenced was PBMCs. The receptor source for this set is a woman under 30 in good health.

The chain is built from TRBV7-2 and TRBJ2-1; no definite D call. The CDR3 totals 12 residues. The germline V gene has CDR1 SGHTA and CDR2 FQGNSA. The V end lost 5 bases, the J end lost 7 bases, and 9 bases lay between the germline ends. CDR3 in DNA: TGTGCCAGCAGCCCGGACCTTAATGAGCAGTTCTTC. Amino acids: CASSPDLNEQFF.

This clonotype has more than one count but fewer than ten. This sequence joins TRBV7-2 and TRBJ2-3, with 7 bases lining up with TRBD2. With 2 bases clipped from V and 2 bases from J, the junction kept 4 bases outside the gene matches. The CDR3 covers 15 residues. CDR1 and CDR2 from the germline V gene are SGHTA and FQGNSA. CDR3 in amino acids: CASSLTGGTTDTQYF. CDR3 coding DNA: TGTGCCAGCAGCTTAACCGGGGGGACCACAGATACGCAGTATTTT.

V gene TRBV30 combines with J gene TRBJ1-2; 7 positions agree with TRBD1. This CDR3 comprises 13 residues. With V trimmed by 3 bases and J by 4 bases, 5 bases remained unmatched. Germline CDR1 GTSNPN, CDR2 SVGIG (reference sequence). The DNA for the CDR3 is TGTGCCTGGAGCGGGACAGCATTCTATGGCTACACCTTC. It translates to CAWSGTAFYGYTF.

The sample holds a few counts of this clonotype. The chain recombines TRBV6-1 with TRBJ2-5, with 9 bases aligning to TRBD1. This CDR3 is 15 amino acids long. J was trimmed by 5 bases and V by 5 bases; bases with no gene match: 9. Germline V gene sequence: CDR1 MNHNS, CDR2 SASEGT. CDR3 sequence reads: CASSPLQGAGETQYF. CDR3 DNA: TGTGCCAGCAGTCCTTTACAGGGGGCGGGGGAGACCCAGTACTTC.

This clonotype came up a few times. The V call is TRBV10-3, the J call TRBJ2-3; D unclear. With 6 bases removed from V and 1 base from J, the gap between germline ends came to 5 bases. Germline lookup yields CDR1 ENHRY and CDR2 SYGVKD. CDR3 size: 12 residues. CDR3 coding DNA: TGTGCCATCAGGCGCGGCACAGATACGCAGTATTTT. Protein: CAIRRGTDTQYF.

This clonotype was observed at least ten times. This chain links TRBV6-6 with TRBJ2-1, with D unclear. Trimming stripped 6 bases from V and 7 bases from J, with 10 bases between. From germline, CDR1 is MNHNY and CDR2 SVGAGI (reference sequence). There are 12 residues in the CDR3. This chain's CDR3 is CASRTLGNEQFF. CDR3 nucleotides: TGTGCCAGCAGAACCTTAGGAAATGAGCAGTTCTTC.

DNA of the CDR3: TGTGCCACCAGCACCGGACAGGGGGCGCCTCGCGGCTACACCTTC. This sequence encodes CATSTGQGAPRGYTF. The chain uses TRBV15 and TRBJ1-2, with TRBD1 matching over 11 bases. V was clipped by 4 bases and J by 8 bases; unmatched bases: 9. CDR3 size: 15 residues. Germline V gene lookup returns CDR1 LNHNV and CDR2 YYDKDF (reference sequence).

The table lists this clonotype with a few counts. The chain employs TRBV10-2 and TRBJ1-1, with 10 positions matching TRBD1. V dropped 6 bases and J dropped 7; count of bases not matched to a gene: 14. The CDR3 has 16 amino acids. Looked up from germline, CDR1 is WSHSY and CDR2 is SAAADI. This CDR3 reads CASSWDRGSRLGEAFF. For the CDR3, the DNA is TGCGCCAGCAGCTGGGACAGGGGATCAAGATTAGGTGAAGCTTTCTTT.

The chain employs TRBV5-1 and TRBJ2-1, with D possibly TRBD2 on 6 matching bases. The CDR3 runs to 14 residues. Germline CDR1 SGHRS, CDR2 YFSETQ. V gave up 7 bases and J gave up 7 bases, with 18 bases separating them. The CDR3 loop reads CASDPGGGENEQFF. As DNA, the CDR3 is TGCGCCAGCGACCCCGGAGGCGGGGAGAATGAGCAGTTCTTC.

CDR3 nucleotides: TGTGCCATCAAGGCCGGACAGGACTACAATGAGCAGTTCTTC. Encoded protein: CAIKAGQDYNEQFF. The chain is built from TRBV10-3 and TRBJ2-1, with TRBD1 identical over 7 bases. This CDR3 region has 14 residues. CDR1 ENHRY and CDR2 SYGVKD come from the germline V gene. Trimming removed 7 bases from V and 3 bases from J; junction bases left unmatched: 6.

This clonotype was seen repeatedly, ten times or more. The rearrangement links TRBV6-5 to TRBJ1-5, with a weak D call TRBD1 (5 bases). Germline CDR1 reads MNHEY; CDR2 reads SVGAGI. Trimming left V 2 bases short and J 4 bases short, with 6 bases between. The CDR3 sequence is 13 residues long. This CDR3 reads CASSYRGNQPQHF. DNA of the CDR3: TGTGCCAGCAGTTACAGGGGTAATCAGCCCCAGCATTTT.

The chain employs TRBV20-1 and TRBJ1-1, with a possible D match to TRBD1 (6 bases). This CDR3 comprises 12 residues. V lost 6 bases and J lost 5, with 13 bases in between. Germline CDR1 and CDR2: DFQATT and SNEGSKA (reference sequence). CDR3 sequence reads: CSAWGGGTEAFF. CDR3 bases: TGCAGTGCCTGGGGAGGGGGGACTGAAGCTTTCTTT.

The chain uses TRBV15 and TRBJ2-1; D may be TRBD2 (6 bases). CDR1 and CDR2 from the germline V gene are LNHNV and YYDKDF (reference sequence). V was pared by 1 base and J by 6 bases, with 13 bases between. CDR3 size: 15 residues. The CDR3 nucleotides are TGTGCCACCAGCAGAGGAACGGGAGTGGCCAATGAGCAGTTCTTC. It yields the protein CATSRGTGVANEQFF.

This chain joins TRBV29-1 and TRBJ1-1; D gene unclear. Between the trimmed V and J ends, which lost 7 bases and 4 bases, there was a span of 7 bases. Germline-derived CDR1 and CDR2 are SQVTM and ANQGSEA. The CDR3 consists of 10 residues. Here the CDR3 reads CSAATTEAFF. The CDR3 DNA is TGCAGCGCCGCGACCACTGAAGCTTTCTTT.

CDR3 sequence reads: CASSSPGQLSYEQYF. CDR3 nucleotides: TGTGCCAGCAGTAGTCCGGGACAGCTTTCCTACGAGCAGTACTTC. The rearrangement links TRBV12-3 or TRBV12-4 to TRBJ2-7; 7 nucleotides agree with TRBD1. The CDR3 runs to 15 residues. J was trimmed by 1 base and V by 5 bases; bases with no gene match: 8.

This clonotype occurred a few times. The V and J genes are TRBV7-2 and TRBJ2-7, with TRBD2 identical over 9 bases. CDR3 length: 16 amino acids. The junction had 11 bases not matched to a gene; V was cut back by 4 bases and J by 4 bases. Looked up from germline, CDR1 is SGHTA and CDR2 is FQGNSA. For the CDR3, the DNA is TGTGCCAGCAGCTCAGGGGGTAGCGGGAGAAATTACGAGCAGTACTTC. The encoded protein is CASSSGGSGRNYEQYF. The full variable domain, in which reference TRBV7-2 and TRBJ2-7 provide the parts outside the CDR3, is GAGVSQSPSNKVTEKGKDVELRCDPISGHTALYWYRQSLGQGLEFLIYFQGNSAPDKSGLPSDRFSAERTGGSVSTLTIQRTQQEDSAVYLCASSSGGSGRNYEQYFGPGTRLTVT.

A few counts support this clonotype. The J gene is TRBJ2-7, the V gene TRBV7-9; weak D call: TRBD2 (6 bases). The germline V gene has CDR1 SEHNR and CDR2 FQNEAQ (reference sequence). The CDR3 runs 15 residues. V was cut by 5 bases and J by 2 bases, with 16 bases left in between. The CDR3 sequence: CASSPMVGGTYEQYF. The CDR3 nucleotides are TGTGCCAGCAGCCCCATGGTGGGAGGAACCTACGAGCAGTACTTC.

The rearrangement joins TRBV7-9 to TRBJ1-2; TRBD1 aligns across 7 bases. Trimming removed 7 bases from V and 5 bases from J; junction bases left unmatched: 7. CDR1 is SEHNR, CDR2 FQNEAQ, per germline (reference sequence). The CDR3 loop spans 13 amino acids. CDR3 sequence: CASTSRDRYGYTF. The CDR3 DNA is TGTGCCAGCACCAGCCGGGACAGATATGGCTACACCTTC.

This clonotype has just a few counts. The V and J genes are TRBV29-1 and TRBJ1-1; tentative D call: TRBD1 (5 bases). Looked up from germline, CDR1 is SQVTM and CDR2 is ANQGSEA. This CDR3 has 14 residues. V lost 4 bases and J 4 bases, leaving 16 bases between the germline ends. The CDR3 region has the DNA TGCAGCGTTGTTCGCCCCGGGGGGACCACTGAAGCTTTCTTT. Translation: CSVVRPGGTTEAFF.

This chain uses TRBV6-5 with TRBJ2-1; 8 nucleotides agree with TRBD1. The V gene end was trimmed by 6 bases and the J gene end by 1 base; junction bases not matched to a gene: 8. Looked up from germline, CDR1 is MNHEY and CDR2 is SVGAGI. The CDR3 spans 16 residues. The CDR3, as DNA: TGTGCCAGCAGCTACACCCGGGACAGGTCCTACAATGAGCAGTTCTTC. Protein: CASSYTRDRSYNEQFF.

The chain combines TRBV7-8 with TRBJ2-7; D gene ambiguous. The ends were cut back, 0 bases at V and 2 bases at J, with 11 bases in the middle. The germline gives CDR1 SGHVS, CDR2 FQNEAQ. The CDR3 sequence is 15 residues long. CDR3 residues: CASSLASPATYEQYF. For the CDR3, the DNA is TGTGCCAGCAGCTTAGCGAGTCCCGCTACCTACGAGCAGTACTTC. The whole variable domain, filled in from reference TRBV7-8 and TRBJ2-7, reads GAGVSQSPRYKVAKRGQDVALRCDPISGHVSLFWYQQALGQGPEFLTYFQNEAQLDKSGLPSDRFFAERPEGSVSTLKIQRTQQEDSAVYLCASSLASPATYEQYFGPGTRLTVT.

The chain links TRBV15 to TRBJ2-2, with TRBD1 as a possible D gene (5 bases). The V and J ends lost 9 bases and 2 bases respectively, with 13 bases between them. CDR3 length: 14 residues. Looked up from germline, CDR1 is LNHNV and CDR2 is YYDKDF (reference sequence). For the CDR3, the DNA is TGTGCCACTACAGACAGAATCAACACCGGGGAGCTGTTTTTT. The encoded protein is CATTDRINTGELFF.

V and J are TRBV27 and TRBJ2-1; 7 bases are shared with TRBD2. The CDR3 is made up of 15 amino acids. Trimming took 0 bases from V and 8 from J; bases not matched to a gene: 7. Germline-derived CDR1 and CDR2 are MNHEY and SMNVEV (reference sequence). CDR3 sequence reads: CASSLSGGGTDEQFF. As DNA, the CDR3 is TGTGCCAGCAGTTTATCGGGCGGGGGAACGGATGAGCAGTTCTTC.

This chain's CDR3 is CSANKGGPEQFF. CDR3 coding DNA: TGCAGTGCGAACAAGGGGGGGCCTGAGCAGTTCTTC. The chain is built from TRBV20-1 and TRBJ2-1, with D perhaps TRBD2 (7 bases). The ends were cut back, 6 bases at V and 9 bases at J, with 15 bases in the middle. CDR3 length: 12 residues. Per the germline V gene, CDR1 is DFQATT and CDR2 is SNEGSKA (reference sequence).

This clonotype occurred a few times. J is TRBJ2-5 and V is TRBV20-1, with 11 bases fitting TRBD2. Germline V lookup: CDR1 DFQATT, CDR2 SNEGSKA (reference sequence). This CDR3 is built from 15 residues. The J segment lost 6 bases and the V segment lost 0 bases, leaving 6 bases of the junction unmatched. This CDR3 is CSARDVAGGSKTQYF. The CDR3, as DNA: TGCAGTGCTAGAGACGTAGCGGGGGGGAGCAAGACCCAGTACTTC.

The chain has TRBV20-1 and TRBJ2-7; 10 bases fit TRBD2. The trim removed 1 base at V and 4 bases at J, leaving 10 bases unmatched. The CDR3 totals 16 residues. Germline CDR1 and CDR2: DFQATT and SNEGSKA (reference sequence). CDR3 residues: CSARGGSGRADYEQYF. The CDR3 DNA follows: TGCAGTGCTAGAGGAGGGAGCGGGAGGGCCGATTACGAGCAGTACTTC.

The V call is TRBV20-1, the J call TRBJ2-5, with TRBD2 matching 7 bases. V gave up 1 base and J gave up 7 bases; unmatched junction bases: 6. The CDR3 totals 13 residues. CDR1 and CDR2 from the germline V gene are DFQATT and SNEGSKA (reference sequence). The CDR3 region has the DNA TGCAGTGCTAGAGGGGGAGGGAAGGGGACCCAGTACTTC. It codes for CSARGGGKGTQYF.

This clonotype has a handful of counts. V gene TRBV5-1 combines with J gene TRBJ2-7; the D call may be TRBD1 or TRBD2 (5 bases each). The CDR3 covers 12 residues. Germline values: CDR1 SGHRS, CDR2 YFSETQ. The ends were cut back, 3 bases at V and 6 bases at J, with 10 bases in the middle. The CDR3 region has the DNA TGCGCCAGCAGCTGGGGGACGGGCGAGCAGTACTTC. Translated, it gives CASSWGTGEQYF.

This clonotype was detected only a few times. This chain links TRBV20-1 with TRBJ1-1; no reliable D call. Trimming removed 3 bases at V and 4 bases at J, with 9 bases between. CDR3 size: 12 residues. Per germline, CDR1 DFQATT and CDR2 SNEGSKA (reference sequence). The CDR3: CSARQLGTEAFF. In DNA, the CDR3 is TGCAGTGCTAGGCAGCTGGGCACTGAAGCTTTCTTT.